This TCR beta chain comes out of a study of T cell repertoires in cytomegalovirus infection. As for the study in general: Selection of CMV epitopes for the study included recently identified HLA-C-restricted and well-studied HLA-B-restricted ones. Based on public TCR beta signatures, there were indications of CMV infection and of a matching HLA type. Study findings and constraints: The ex vivo response was dominated by HLA-C-restricted CMV-specific TCR beta clonotypes.

With respect to this clonotype: Its specificity is not known.

From the reads, TCRdb called clonotypes with MiXCR, one entry per CDR3 protein. The sample lists 750,000 to 950,000 distinct CDR3 sequences; roughly 28% were seen once. The receptor was isolated from a human donor in good health (CMV status not recorded). Some clones in this sample may be carry-over from other donors' samples. The sequencing here drew on cultured CD8+ T cells from PBMCs, taken from culture after CMV antigen stimulation.

The CDR3: CASWAGGYYGYTF. The CDR3 nucleotides read TGCGCCAGCTGGGCAGGGGGTTACTATGGCTACACCTTC. This chain links TRBV5-1 with TRBJ1-2, with 7 bases that match TRBD1. The CDR3 length is 13 residues. J gave up 3 bases and V 7 bases, and 6 bases lay outside the gene matches. Germline values: CDR1 SGHRS, CDR2 YFSETQ.